The 30 T cell receptor beta chains listed next were all sequenced from one sample in a study of cytomegalovirus exposure and HLA in healthy donors. The PCR was carried out with 60 Vbeta primers and 13 Jbeta primers. Sequencing used immunoSEQ multiplex PCR; TCRdb keeps in-frame clones, though not all of them. In the table there are fewer than 200,000 clones, around three quarters of which are singletons. Input material: PBMCs. Every receptor here comes from a man aged 25 to 40 in good health and CMV-seropositive.

This sequence joins TRBV30 and TRBJ1-6; 8 nucleotides agree with TRBD1. Germline CDR1 is GTSNPN and CDR2 is SVGIG (reference sequence). V lost 3 bases, J lost 6 bases, and 7 bases stayed unmatched. The CDR3 spans 15 residues. CDR3 protein: CAWRGQGIGNSPLHF. The CDR3 region has the DNA TGTGCCTGGAGAGGACAGGGTATCGGTAATTCACCCCTCCACTTT.

The CDR3 protein is CASSISGLGSSGANVLTF. In DNA form, the CDR3 reads TGTGCCAGCAGTATCTCGGGACTGGGGAGCTCTGGGGCCAACGTCCTGACTTTC. The chain uses TRBV28 and TRBJ2-6; D possibly corresponds to TRBD2 (6 bases). The CDR3 is made up of 18 amino acids. Germline lookup yields CDR1 MDHEN and CDR2 SYDVKM. V lost 5 bases, J lost 0 bases, and 17 bases lay in between.

The chain is built from TRBV7-9 and TRBJ2-2, with TRBD2 identical over 7 bases. This CDR3 contains 14 residues. Per germline, CDR1 SEHNR and CDR2 FQNEAQ (reference sequence). V gave up 5 bases and J gave up 2 bases; unmatched junction bases: 2. The CDR3 sequence is CASSPTSNTGELFF. CDR3 nucleotide sequence: TGTGCCAGCAGCCCGACTAGCAACACCGGGGAGCTGTTTTTT.

V gene TRBV7-2 combines with J gene TRBJ1-5, with a possible D match to TRBD1 (5 bases). V was shortened by 1 base and J by 0 bases, with 19 bases between the two germline ends. The length of the CDR3 is 19 residues. Germline V gives CDR1 SGHTA, CDR2 FQGNSA. In DNA form, the CDR3 reads TGTGCCAGCAGCTTAGAAGGTTTCTCCAGGGCAAATAGCAATCAGCCCCAGCATTTT. Its translation is CASSLEGFSRANSNQPQHF.

V and J are TRBV5-1 and TRBJ2-1; TRBD1 matches 9 bases. J lost 6 bases, V lost 3 bases, and 19 bases had no gene match. Germline CDR1 and CDR2: SGHRS and YFSETQ. This CDR3 is 19 amino acids long. In nucleotides, the CDR3 is TGCGCCAGCAGCTCAATAACAGGGGGCGGTAGCGAAACCTCCAATGAGCAGTTCTTC. Translated: CASSSITGGGSETSNEQFF.

This chain's CDR3 is CASSVAGDYNSPLHF. DNA for the CDR3: TGTGCCAGCAGCGTCGCGGGGGACTATAATTCACCCCTCCACTTT. The genes are TRBV9 and TRBJ1-6; D is possibly TRBD1 (5 bases). CDR3 length: 15 amino acids. V shed 2 bases and J shed 3 bases, with 9 bases lying between them. Germline V gene lookup returns CDR1 SGDLS and CDR2 YYNGEE.

V is TRBV29-1 and J is TRBJ2-7, with D possibly TRBD1 on 6 matching bases. This CDR3 is built from 17 residues. Germline loops: CDR1 SQVTM, CDR2 ANQGSEA. V lost 0 bases and J lost 2, with 20 bases in between. CDR3 DNA sequence: TGCAGCGTTGAAGATAAATACGAGACAGGTGATACCTACGAGCAGTACTTC. Encoded protein: CSVEDKYETGDTYEQYF.

The V and J genes are TRBV18 and TRBJ1-1, with D perhaps TRBD1 (6 bases). The CDR3 loop spans 14 amino acids. The V end was cut by 5 bases, the J end by 6 bases, with 16 bases between. Germline assignment: CDR1 KGHSH and CDR2 LQKENI. CDR3 in DNA: TGTGCCAGCTCAGCATCTTCCCCAGGGGCTGAAGCTTTCTTT. It is translated as CASSASSPGAEAFF.

This clone came up once. The V gene is TRBV27, the J gene TRBJ2-3; no clear D. Germline V gene lookup returns CDR1 MNHEY and CDR2 SMNVEV (reference sequence). This CDR3 is built from 13 residues. V was trimmed by 4 bases and J by 4 bases, leaving 9 bases between them. The CDR3 sequence is CASSSPESDTQYF. The DNA of the CDR3 is TGTGCCAGCAGTTCCCCTGAGTCAGATACGCAGTATTTT.

Details on this clone: Relative to the germline gene, one junction end is altered; a read error may explain this. The chain employs TRBV30 and TRBJ2-3, with D maybe TRBD1 (6 bases). Germline V gene data show CDR1 as GTSNPN and CDR2 as SVGIG (reference sequence). CDR3 length equals 15 residues. CDR3 sequence reads: CARSLGAGGTDTQYF. The DNA of the CDR3 is TGTGCCCGGAGCCTAGGGGCAGGGGGCACAGATACGCAGTATTTT.

This sequence joins TRBV14 and TRBJ1-6; 8 nucleotides match TRBD1. The CDR3 runs to 14 residues. After removal of 1 base from V and 9 bases from J, the junction contained 2 bases not matched to a gene. Per germline, CDR1 SGHDN and CDR2 FVKESK. In nucleotides, the CDR3 is TGTGCCAGCAGCCAAGGACAGGGGCTTTCACCCCTCCACTTT. It yields the protein CASSQGQGLSPLHF.

The genes are TRBV19 and TRBJ2-7, with 8 bases identical to TRBD1. J lost 7 bases, V lost 6 bases, and 5 bases had no gene match. CDR3 length: 12 residues. Germline CDR1 LNHDA, CDR2 SQIVND (reference sequence). The CDR3 loop is CASSPDRGEQYF. The CDR3 coding sequence is TGTGCCAGTAGCCCCGACAGGGGAGAGCAGTACTTC.

The V gene is TRBV7-9, the J gene TRBJ1-1; 7 bases line up with TRBD1. This CDR3 is built from 12 residues. The V gene's germline CDR1 is SEHNR and CDR2 FQNEAQ (reference sequence). J was trimmed by 7 bases and V by 5 bases; bases with no gene match: 4. DNA of the CDR3: TGTGCCAGCAGCCTCGACAGGGTTGAAGCTTTCTTT. Translating gives CASSLDRVEAFF.

This chain connects TRBV19 to TRBJ2-5; a weak D match, TRBD2 (6 bases). The V gene lost 5 bases and the J gene lost 3 bases, with 16 bases spanning the gap. Germline CDR1 and CDR2: LNHDA and SQIVND (reference sequence). There are 15 residues in the CDR3. The CDR3 loop is CASSPGTSLEETQYF. The CDR3 bases are TGTGCCAGTAGTCCTGGGACTTCCCTTGAAGAGACCCAGTACTTC.

The rearrangement links TRBV7-9 to TRBJ1-3; D unclear. This CDR3 has 12 residues. The germline V and J ends were trimmed by 4 bases and 4 bases, with 5 bases remaining between them. Germline CDR1 reads SEHNR; CDR2 reads FQNEAQ (reference sequence). Written as DNA, the CDR3 is TGTGCCAGCAGCTCCCAGGGAAACACCATATATTTT. Residues: CASSSQGNTIYF.

The J gene is TRBJ1-4, the V gene TRBV4-1, with 9 bases identical to TRBD1. The V gene end was trimmed by 4 bases and the J gene end by 7 bases; junction bases not matched to a gene: 4. The CDR3 loop spans 14 amino acids. CDR1 is MGHRA, CDR2 YSYEKL, per germline. Here the CDR3 reads CASSRTGQGEKLFF. DNA for the CDR3: TGCGCCAGCAGCCGCACGGGACAGGGTGAAAAACTGTTTTTT.

There are a few counts of this clone. The genes are TRBV6-5 and TRBJ1-4; the match to TRBD1 covers 10 bases. After removal of 6 bases from V and 7 bases from J, the junction contained 5 bases not matched to a gene. The length of the CDR3 is 14 residues. Germline V CDR1 and CDR2: MNHEY, SVGAGI. This CDR3 reads CASRTGTGVEKLFF. The CDR3 coding sequence is TGTGCCAGCAGGACCGGGACAGGGGTTGAAAAACTGTTTTTT.

This chain uses TRBV28 with TRBJ1-1; tentatively, D is TRBD1 (6 bases). This CDR3 has 13 residues. V was clipped by 11 bases and J by 0 bases, with 13 bases between them. Germline V gives CDR1 MDHEN, CDR2 SYDVKM. The CDR3 here is CAGKTGMNTEAFF. The DNA for the CDR3 is TGTGCCGGTAAGACAGGTATGAACACTGAAGCTTTCTTT.

This clone appeared once. The chain links TRBV7-9 to TRBJ1-2, with 7 bases matching TRBD1. Trimming at V came to 7 bases and at J to 2 bases, leaving 7 bases not matched to a gene. This CDR3 contains 14 residues. CDR1 SEHNR and CDR2 FQNEAQ come from the germline V gene (reference sequence). DNA of the CDR3: TGTGCCAGCACCAGAGAGACAGGGAACTATGGCTACACCTTC. This translates into CASTRETGNYGYTF. The whole variable domain, filled in from reference TRBV7-9 and TRBJ1-2, reads DTGVSQNPRHKITKRGQNVTFRCDPISEHNRLYWYRQTLGQGPEFLTYFQNEAQLEKSRLLSDRFSAERPKGSFSTLEIQRTEQGDSAMYLCASTRETGNYGYTFGSGTRLTVV.

The chain couples TRBV30 to TRBJ2-6; the D is unclear. The germline V and J ends were trimmed by 8 bases and 1 base, with 3 bases remaining between them. The CDR3 runs to 11 residues. Germline assignment: CDR1 GTSNPN and CDR2 SVGIG (reference sequence). CDR3 coding DNA: TGTGCCCTATCTGGGGCCAACGTCCTGACTTTC. Its translation is CALSGANVLTF.

The sample holds one count of this clone. The chain's CDR3 is CASREGGAGDTQYF. The CDR3 coding sequence is TGTGCCAGCAGGGAGGGAGGGGCAGGAGATACGCAGTATTTT. This rearrangement joins TRBV6-1 to TRBJ2-3, with 7 bases fitting TRBD2. CDR3 length: 14 residues. Germline V gene sequence: CDR1 MNHNS, CDR2 SASEGT. With V trimmed by 6 bases and J by 5 bases, 8 bases remained unmatched.

The CDR3 region is CASSKDRGRITDTQYF. In DNA form, the CDR3 reads TGTGCCAGCAGTAAGGACAGGGGGAGGATCACAGATACGCAGTATTTT. This chain links TRBV2 with TRBJ2-3, with TRBD1 matching 10 bases. The CDR3 runs 16 residues. V shed 5 bases, J shed 2 bases, and the junction held 7 bases outside the gene matches. CDR1 SNHLY and CDR2 FYNNEI come from the germline V gene. Using reference TRBV2 and TRBJ2-3 for the parts outside the CDR3, the full variable domain is EPEVTQTPSHQVTQMGQEVILRCVPISNHLYFYWYRQILGQKVEFLVSFYNNEISEKSEIFDDQFSVERPDGSNFTLKIRSTKLEDSAMYFCASSKDRGRITDTQYFGPGTRLTVL.

The V call is TRBV2, the J call TRBJ1-5; 7 bases line up with TRBD1. V trimming: 4 bases; J trimming: 2 bases; junction bases outside the gene matches: 5. CDR1 and CDR2 from the germline V gene are SNHLY and FYNNEI. This CDR3 comprises 15 residues. The DNA of the CDR3 is TGTGCCAGCAGTGCACAGGGGTCTGGCAATCAGCCCCAGCATTTT. Its translation: CASSAQGSGNQPQHF.

The V gene is TRBV28, the J gene TRBJ2-3; D is possibly TRBD2 (5 bases). The CDR3 sequence is 14 residues long. V dropped 5 bases and J dropped 6 bases, with 15 bases sitting between them. Looked up from germline, CDR1 is MDHEN and CDR2 is SYDVKM. The CDR3 is CASSITSFADTQYF. DNA for the CDR3: TGTGCCAGCAGTATCACTAGTTTTGCGGATACGCAGTATTTT.

CDR3 region: CASSNERGNYEQYF. CDR3 nucleotide sequence: TGTGCCAGCAGCAACGAGCGGGGAAACTACGAGCAGTACTTC. V and J are TRBV7-9 and TRBJ2-7, with TRBD2 matching 7 bases. CDR1 is SEHNR and CDR2 is FQNEAQ in the germline V gene (reference sequence). Trimming cost V 5 bases and J 3 bases; bases outside gene matches: 7. CDR3 size: 14 residues.

This chain uses TRBV7-9 with TRBJ1-1; no clear D gene. With 5 bases removed from V and 5 bases from J, the gap between germline ends came to 12 bases. The CDR3 is 13 residues long. The germline V gene encodes CDR1 SEHNR and CDR2 FQNEAQ (reference sequence). The CDR3 DNA reads TGTGCCAGCAGCCTCCTTGCTAGTACTGAAGCTTTCTTT. Residues: CASSLLASTEAFF.

This chain joins TRBV29-1 and TRBJ2-5, with D uncertain. The DNA end lines up better with TRBJ2-7; the J call may be wrong. In germline, CDR1 is SQVTM, CDR2 ANQGSEA. This CDR3 has 13 residues. CDR3 DNA: TGCAGCGTTGTTGCTCAGCGAATCTACGAGCAGTACTTC. Protein sequence: CSVVAQRIYEQYF.

V and J are TRBV9 and TRBJ1-2; 7 nucleotides match TRBD1. CDR1 is SGDLS, CDR2 YYNGEE, per germline. Trimming removed 4 bases from V and 8 bases from J; junction bases left unmatched: 14. The CDR3 extends over 15 amino acids. In nucleotides, the CDR3 is TGTGCCAGCAGCTCCCTCCGGGACAGCGCGGAAGGCTACACCTTC. Protein: CASSSLRDSAEGYTF.

The CDR3 loop reads CASSVAGPDEQYF. In nucleotides, the CDR3 is TGTGCCAGCAGTGTTGCAGGCCCAGACGAGCAGTACTTC. The chain carries TRBV25-1 and TRBJ2-7; no definite D call. From germline, CDR1 is MGHDK and CDR2 SYGVNS. The CDR3 sequence is 13 residues long. V lost 4 bases and J lost 5, with 12 bases in between.

The V call is TRBV6-1, the J call TRBJ2-5, with a possible D match to TRBD2 (6 bases). In germline, CDR1 is MNHNS, CDR2 SASEGT. Trimming pared 3 bases from V and 5 bases from J, leaving 19 bases between. This CDR3 contains 16 residues. The CDR3 reads CASSDGVEGMDETQYF. The CDR3 nucleotides read TGTGCCAGCAGTGATGGGGTGGAGGGAATGGATGAGACCCAGTACTTC.